This record covers a single TCR beta chain. Its antigen is not known. Drawn from each donor were around 9.1 milliliters of peripheral blood. This specimen comes from a study of blood T cells in healthy people across ages. Study observations and caveats: Naive T cell percentage showed a strong correlation with TCR beta diversity.

PCR was performed a second time for about 7 to 12 cycles using a sample-barcoded 5' primer and a J-beta primer mix. Tagging of each cDNA molecule was performed by a template-switch adaptor with 12 random nucleotides. TCRdb processed the 5' RACE reads anew with MiXCR; each CDR3 protein has one entry. In the table there are about 630,000 distinct CDR3 sequences, 20% to 25% of which are singletons. Germline V gene lookup returns CDR1 DFQATT and CDR2 SNEGSKA (reference sequence). The CDR3 extends over 13 amino acids. V lost 2 bases and J lost 1, with 8 bases in between. The specimen sequenced was blood. The TCR comes from a man in his 70s in good health. This chain uses TRBV20-1 with TRBJ2-5; D unresolved. CDR3 in amino acids: CSARPGPQETQYF. The CDR3 DNA follows: TGCAGTGCTAGACCCGGGCCCCAAGAGACCCAGTACTTC.